The clone carrying this TCR beta chain qualifies as large. The data are from a study of tumor-infiltrating lymphocytes in oesophageal squamous cell carcinoma. CDR1 is SGHTA and CDR2 is FQGNSA in the germline V gene. The CDR3 contains 14 residues. After removal of 5 bases from V and 1 base from J, the junction contained 5 bases not matched to a gene. In TCRdb, the PCR reads were re-called with MiXCR into one record per CDR3 protein. In the table there are 15,000 to 25,000 distinct CDR3 sequences, 40% to 50% of which are singletons. The gene calls are TRBV7-2 and TRBJ2-7, with 7 bases matching TRBD1. The TCR sequence derives from a male donor with esophageal squamous cell carcinoma. The sample was esophageal tumor tissue. Here the CDR3 DNA reads TGTGCCAGCAGCACGGACAGGCAATCCTACGAGCAGTACTTC. This gives the protein CASSTDRQSYEQYF.